The entry below gives a single T cell receptor (beta chain) sequence along with its context. One end of the junction fails to match germline, which may point to a read error. From germline, CDR1 is SSHAT and CDR2 FNYEAQ (reference sequence). The CDR3 is 13 residues long. The data were obtained in a study of blood T cell repertoires in COVID-19. For the study at large: Italy, Spain and the United States were the sources of the convalescent and acute COVID-19 samples. T cells, B-cell-depleted T cells, or PBMCs provided the cDNA or gDNA that served as material.

As processed by the authors: By means of reference gene primer amplification, nucleated cell counts were estimated. Libraries were prepared by immunoSEQ multiplex PCR; TCRdb keeps only in-frame clonotypes and omits some of them. Clonal size and the V and J genes are those of that table, whereas D and trimming came from the DNA. The table has around 110,000 clones, approximately 84% seen once. V and J are TRBV7-7 and TRBJ2-5, with unresolved D. The sample consisted of peripheral blood. This clonotype originated in a man between 35 and 55 years old with acute or convalescent COVID-19. CDR3 sequence reads: CASSISAGYTQYF. The CDR3 DNA sequence: TGTGCTAGCAGCATATCCGCAGGCTATACCCAGTACTTC. Based on the CDR3 plus reference TRBV7-7 and TRBJ2-5, the full variable domain is GAGVSQSPRYKVTKRGQDVTLRCDPISSHATLYWYQQALGQGPEFLTYFNYEAQPDKSGLPSDRFSAERPEGSISTLTIQRTEQRDSAMYRCASSISAGYTQYFGPGTRLLVL.